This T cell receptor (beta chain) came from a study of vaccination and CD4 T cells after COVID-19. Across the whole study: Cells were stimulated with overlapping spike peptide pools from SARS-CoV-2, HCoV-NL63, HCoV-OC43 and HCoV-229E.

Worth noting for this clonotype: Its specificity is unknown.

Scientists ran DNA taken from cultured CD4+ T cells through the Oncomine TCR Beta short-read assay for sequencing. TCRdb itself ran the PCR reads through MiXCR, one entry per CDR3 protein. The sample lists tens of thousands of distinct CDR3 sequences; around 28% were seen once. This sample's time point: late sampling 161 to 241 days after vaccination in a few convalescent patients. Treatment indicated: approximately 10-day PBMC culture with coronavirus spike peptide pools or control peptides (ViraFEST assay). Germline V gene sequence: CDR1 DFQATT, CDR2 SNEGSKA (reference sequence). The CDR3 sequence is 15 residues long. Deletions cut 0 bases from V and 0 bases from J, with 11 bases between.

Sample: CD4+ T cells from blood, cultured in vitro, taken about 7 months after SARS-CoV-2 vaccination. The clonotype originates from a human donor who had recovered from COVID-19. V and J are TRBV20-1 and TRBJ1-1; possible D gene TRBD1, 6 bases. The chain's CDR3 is CSARDFRDMNTEAFF. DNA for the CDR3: TGCAGTGCTAGAGATTTCAGGGACATGAACACTGAAGCTTTCTTT.